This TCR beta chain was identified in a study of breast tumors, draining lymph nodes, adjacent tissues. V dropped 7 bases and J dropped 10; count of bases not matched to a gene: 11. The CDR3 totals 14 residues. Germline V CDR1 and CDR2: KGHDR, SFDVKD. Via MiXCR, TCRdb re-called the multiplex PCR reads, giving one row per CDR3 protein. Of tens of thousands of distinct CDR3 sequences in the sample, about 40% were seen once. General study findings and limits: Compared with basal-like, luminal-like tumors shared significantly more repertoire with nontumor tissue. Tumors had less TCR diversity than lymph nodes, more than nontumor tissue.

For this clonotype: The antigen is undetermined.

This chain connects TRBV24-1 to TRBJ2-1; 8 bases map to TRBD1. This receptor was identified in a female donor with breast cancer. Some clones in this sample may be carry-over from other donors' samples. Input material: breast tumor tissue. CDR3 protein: CATSVLGQGPEQFF. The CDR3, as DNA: TGTGCCACCAGCGTCCTCGGACAGGGCCCGGAGCAGTTCTTC.